Listed below are T cell receptor beta chains from one sample, sequenced in a study of regulatory T cells in long-lasting Graves disease. TCRdb passed the multiplex PCR reads through MiXCR, listing each CDR3 protein once. This table has around 460,000 distinct CDR3 sequences, about 15% appearing once. The sample was also linked to a second study, of T cells in Graves' hyperthyroidism and ophthalmopathy.

The specimen was peripheral blood mononuclear cells (PBMCs), collected at new diagnosis, from a patient treated with antithyroid drugs. The receptors were sampled from a woman aged 45-65 years with Graves disease. Each CDR3 is given with its conserved first and last residue. The order of the fields is D gene, J gene, clone size, V gene, CDR3 protein, CDR3 DNA. The D gene is left open where the match is weak. Only some rows state a clone size, as once, few, many or a class for expanded clones.

D: TRBD2
J: TRBJ2-1
size: -
V: TRBV6-9
CDR3: CASSYQPGGTSGRPNEQFF
DNA: TGTGCCAGCAGTTACCAACCGGGGGGGACTAGCGGGAGGCCGAATGAGCAGTTCTTC

D: -
J: TRBJ2-3
size: -
V: TRBV9
CDR3: CASSPPTLGTDTQYF
DNA: TGTGCCAGCAGTCCTCCAACCTTGGGCACAGATACGCAGTATTTT

D: TRBD2
J: TRBJ2-5
size: -
V: TRBV3-1
CDR3: CASSQDLAGDSGETQYF
DNA: TGTGCCAGCAGCCAAGACCTAGCGGGAGATTCGGGGGAGACCCAGTACTTC

D: TRBD1
J: TRBJ2-7
size: few
V: TRBV28
CDR3: CASSFGDRGNYEQYF
DNA: TGTGCCAGCAGTTTTGGGGACAGGGGGAACTACGAGCAGTACTTC

D: -
J: TRBJ1-2
size: many
V: TRBV2
CDR3: CASSEEGSFYGYTF
DNA: TGTGCCAGCAGTGAAGAGGGGAGCTTCTATGGCTACACCTTC

D: -
J: TRBJ2-5
size: many
V: TRBV28
CDR3: CASSFRQVGTQYF
DNA: TGTGCCAGCAGTTTCCGACAGGTTGGGACCCAGTACTTC

D: TRBD2
J: TRBJ2-1
size: many
V: TRBV12-3/TRBV12-4
CDR3: CASSLVLAGTNEQFF
DNA: TGTGCCAGCAGTTTAGTGCTAGCGGGAACCAATGAGCAGTTCTTC

D: TRBD1
J: TRBJ2-5
size: few
V: TRBV27
CDR3: CASSLYGQGVQETQYF
DNA: TGTGCCAGCAGTTTATACGGACAGGGGGTCCAAGAGACCCAGTACTTC

D: -
J: TRBJ1-4
size: -
V: TRBV18
CDR3: CASSPEETTPHNEKLFF
DNA: TGTGCCAGCTCACCAGAGGAGACGACTCCTCATAATGAAAAACTGTTTTTT

D: -
J: TRBJ1-4
size: -
V: TRBV7-2
CDR3: CASSPQPAEKLFF
DNA: TGTGCCAGCAGCCCTCAACCGGCGGAAAAACTGTTTTTT

D: -
J: TRBJ1-1
size: few
V: TRBV14
CDR3: CASSQADWWAEAFF
DNA: TGTGCCAGCAGCCAAGCGGATTGGTGGGCTGAAGCTTTCTTT

D: TRBD2
J: TRBJ2-1
size: many
V: TRBV7-2
CDR3: CASSLEQGGRGHEQFF
DNA: TGTGCCAGCAGCTTAGAACAGGGCGGGAGGGGGCATGAGCAGTTCTTC

D: -
J: TRBJ1-2
size: few
V: TRBV5-1
CDR3: CASSYGGLYGYTF
DNA: TGCGCCAGCAGCTACGGGGGGCTCTATGGCTACACCTTC

D: TRBD2
J: TRBJ2-5
size: many
V: TRBV28
CDR3: CASSPGGGAKETQYF
DNA: TGTGCCAGCAGTCCCGGCGGGGGGGCGAAGGAGACCCAGTACTTC

D: -
J: TRBJ2-4
size: many
V: TRBV5-1
CDR3: CASSLGQGKNIQYF
DNA: TGCGCCAGCAGCTTGGGTCAGGGCAAAAACATTCAGTACTTC

D: TRBD1
J: TRBJ2-2
size: -
V: TRBV3-1
CDR3: CASRDRGRNTGELFF
DNA: TGTGCCAGCAGGGACAGGGGGCGGAACACCGGGGAGCTGTTTTTT

D: TRBD2
J: TRBJ2-7
size: few
V: TRBV29-1
CDR3: CSVESSGYEQYF
DNA: TGCAGCGTTGAGTCTAGCGGCTACGAGCAGTACTTC

D: -
J: TRBJ2-1
size: many
V: TRBV5-1
CDR3: CASSLVDNPYNEQFF
DNA: TGCGCCAGCAGCTTGGTGGACAACCCCTACAATGAGCAGTTCTTC

D: -
J: TRBJ2-1
size: -
V: TRBV10-3
CDR3: CAIGNNEQFF
DNA: TGTGCCATCGGAAACAATGAGCAGTTCTTC

D: -
J: TRBJ2-1
size: -
V: TRBV6-9
CDR3: CASSSTSYGSYNEQFF
DNA: TGTGCCAGCAGTTCCACCTCCTACGGCTCCTACAATGAGCAGTTCTTC

D: TRBD2
J: TRBJ2-3
size: many
V: TRBV27
CDR3: CASSLIGLAETDTQYF
DNA: TGTGCCAGCAGTTTAATCGGGCTAGCGGAGACAGATACGCAGTATTTT

D: TRBD2
J: TRBJ2-1
size: many
V: TRBV27
CDR3: CASSWGGRGNEQFF
DNA: TGTGCCAGCAGTTGGGGGGGTCGGGGAAATGAGCAGTTCTTC

D: TRBD2
J: TRBJ2-1
size: many
V: TRBV28
CDR3: CASSFVSAGGNEQFF
DNA: TGTGCCAGCAGTTTTGTTTCAGCGGGAGGAAATGAGCAGTTCTTC

D: TRBD1
J: TRBJ2-3
size: many
V: TRBV6-1
CDR3: CASSLTGGEADTQYF
DNA: TGTGCCAGCAGCCTGACAGGGGGGGAGGCAGATACGCAGTATTTT

D: TRBD1
J: TRBJ2-2
size: -
V: TRBV6-2/TRBV6-3
CDR3: CASRAGQGANTGELFF
DNA: TGTGCCAGCAGGGCCGGACAGGGAGCGAACACCGGGGAGCTGTTTTTT

D: -
J: TRBJ1-1
size: many
V: TRBV25-1
CDR3: CASSEFRAGDTEAFF
DNA: TGTGCCAGCAGTGAATTCCGGGCTGGGGACACTGAAGCTTTCTTT

D: TRBD1
J: TRBJ2-7
size: few
V: TRBV5-1
CDR3: CASKQGDSYEQYF
DNA: TGCGCCAGCAAACAGGGGGACTCCTACGAGCAGTACTTC

D: TRBD2
J: TRBJ2-1
size: -
V: TRBV3-1
CDR3: CASSPGAGGTLDEQFF
DNA: TGTGCCAGCAGCCCCGGCGCGGGAGGGACTTTGGATGAGCAGTTCTTC

D: -
J: TRBJ2-5
size: few
V: TRBV20-1
CDR3: CSASKGTIQETQYF
DNA: TGCAGTGCTAGTAAGGGGACGATTCAAGAGACCCAGTACTTC

D: TRBD1
J: TRBJ1-5
size: -
V: TRBV19
CDR3: CASSIDRTGVNQPQHF
DNA: TGTGCCAGTAGTATAGATAGAACAGGGGTCAATCAGCCCCAGCATTTT

D: TRBD2
J: TRBJ2-7
size: -
V: TRBV18
CDR3: CASSIGTSGTIPYEQYF
DNA: TGTGCCAGCTCAATTGGGACTAGCGGGACTATACCCTACGAGCAGTACTTC

D: -
J: TRBJ2-1
size: many
V: TRBV5-1
CDR3: CASSLAVQPGINEQFF
DNA: TGCGCCAGCAGCTTGGCGGTTCAGCCGGGTATCAATGAGCAGTTCTTC

D: -
J: TRBJ2-4
size: many
V: TRBV5-1
CDR3: CASSLDVSAKNIQYF
DNA: TGCGCCAGCAGCTTGGATGTCAGCGCAAAAAACATTCAGTACTTC

D: -
J: TRBJ1-1
size: -
V: TRBV4-1
CDR3: CASSQEVNTEAFF
DNA: TGCGCCAGCAGCCAAGAGGTGAACACTGAAGCTTTCTTT

D: TRBD2
J: TRBJ2-1
size: many
V: TRBV20-1
CDR3: CSAPTSGRRYEQFF
DNA: TGCAGTGCCCCGACTAGCGGGAGGAGGTATGAGCAGTTCTTC

D: -
J: TRBJ2-3
size: many
V: TRBV5-1
CDR3: CASSEVGDGTDTQYF
DNA: TGCGCCAGCAGTGAGGTGGGAGATGGCACAGATACGCAGTATTTT

D: -
J: TRBJ2-5
size: many
V: TRBV12-3/TRBV12-4
CDR3: CASRTGRGQETQYF
DNA: TGTGCCAGCAGGACAGGTCGTGGGCAAGAGACCCAGTACTTC

D: TRBD1
J: TRBJ2-7
size: once
V: TRBV9
CDR3: CASSVDDRGSYEQYF
DNA: TGTGCCAGCAGCGTAGACGACAGGGGGTCCTACGAGCAGTACTTC

D: TRBD1
J: TRBJ1-1
size: many
V: TRBV5-1
CDR3: CASGLQGATTEAFF
DNA: TGCGCCAGCGGACTACAGGGGGCAACAACTGAAGCTTTCTTT

D: -
J: TRBJ2-5
size: many
V: TRBV2
CDR3: CASSSDAGDGETQYF
DNA: TGTGCCAGCAGTTCAGACGCAGGGGATGGAGAGACCCAGTACTTC

D: -
J: TRBJ2-7
size: many
V: TRBV27
CDR3: CASSLRDTHEQYF
DNA: TGTGCCAGCAGTTTGCGGGACACCCACGAGCAGTACTTC

D: TRBD1
J: TRBJ1-1
size: many
V: TRBV29-1
CDR3: CSVVLQGASNTEAFF
DNA: TGCAGCGTGGTTTTACAGGGGGCCTCGAACACTGAAGCTTTCTTT

D: -
J: TRBJ2-5
size: -
V: TRBV5-1
CDR3: CASSLTQGTQETQYF
DNA: TGCGCCAGCAGCTTGACCCAGGGTACCCAAGAGACCCAGTACTTC

D: -
J: TRBJ2-5
size: -
V: TRBV18
CDR3: CASQPGLGRQETQYF
DNA: TGTGCCAGCCAGCCCGGTCTCGGTCGCCAAGAGACCCAGTACTTC

D: -
J: TRBJ2-7
size: few
V: TRBV7-9
CDR3: CASSLAGSGANEQYF
DNA: TGTGCCAGCAGCTTAGCTGGTTCAGGGGCGAACGAGCAGTACTTC

D: TRBD1
J: TRBJ2-2
size: few
V: TRBV19
CDR3: CASSPQGVPNTGELFF
DNA: TGTGCCAGTAGTCCCCAGGGGGTTCCGAACACCGGGGAGCTGTTTTTT

D: TRBD1
J: TRBJ1-5
size: many
V: TRBV2
CDR3: CASSRQGIMNQPQHF
DNA: TGTGCCAGCAGTAGACAGGGTATTATGAATCAGCCCCAGCATTTT

D: -
J: TRBJ2-5
size: -
V: TRBV10-3
CDR3: CAISDGFGGQETQYF
DNA: TGTGCCATCAGTGACGGATTTGGGGGGCAAGAGACCCAGTACTTC